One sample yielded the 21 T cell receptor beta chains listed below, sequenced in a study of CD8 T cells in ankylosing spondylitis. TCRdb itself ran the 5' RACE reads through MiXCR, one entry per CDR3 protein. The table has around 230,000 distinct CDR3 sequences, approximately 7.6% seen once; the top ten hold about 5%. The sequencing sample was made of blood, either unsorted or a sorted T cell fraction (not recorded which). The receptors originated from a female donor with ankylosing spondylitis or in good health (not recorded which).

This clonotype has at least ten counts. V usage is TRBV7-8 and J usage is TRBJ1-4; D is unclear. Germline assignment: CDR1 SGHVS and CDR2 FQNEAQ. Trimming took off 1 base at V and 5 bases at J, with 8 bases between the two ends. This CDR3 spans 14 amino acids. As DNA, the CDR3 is TGTGCCAGCAGCTTAGGGCAGCTGAATGAAAAACTGTTTTTT. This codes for CASSLGQLNEKLFF.

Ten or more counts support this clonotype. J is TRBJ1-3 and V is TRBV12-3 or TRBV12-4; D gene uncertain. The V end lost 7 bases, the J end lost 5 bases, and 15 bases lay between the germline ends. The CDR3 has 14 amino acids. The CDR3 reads CASNPSEGRNTIYF. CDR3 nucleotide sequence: TGTGCCAGCAACCCATCGGAAGGGAGAAACACCATATATTTT.

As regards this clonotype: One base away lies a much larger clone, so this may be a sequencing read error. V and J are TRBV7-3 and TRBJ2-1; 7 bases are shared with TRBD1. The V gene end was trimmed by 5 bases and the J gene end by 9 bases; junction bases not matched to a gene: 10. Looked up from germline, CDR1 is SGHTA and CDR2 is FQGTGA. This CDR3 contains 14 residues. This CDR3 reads CASSTIGTAGEQFF. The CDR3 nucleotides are TGTGCCAGCAGCACGATCGGGACAGCTGGTGAGCAGTTCTTC.

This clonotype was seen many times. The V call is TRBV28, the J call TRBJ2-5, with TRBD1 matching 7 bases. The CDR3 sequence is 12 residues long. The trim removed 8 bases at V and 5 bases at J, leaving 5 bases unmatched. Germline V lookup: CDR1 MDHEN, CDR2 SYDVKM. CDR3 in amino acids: CASEGAGETQYF. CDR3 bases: TGTGCCAGCGAGGGGGCCGGGGAGACCCAGTACTTC.

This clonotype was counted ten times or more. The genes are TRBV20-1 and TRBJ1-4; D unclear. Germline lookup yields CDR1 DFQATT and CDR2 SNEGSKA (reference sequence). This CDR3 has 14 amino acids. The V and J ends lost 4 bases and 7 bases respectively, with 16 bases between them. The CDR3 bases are TGCAGTGCTACTAGTACGACCGGCTCTGAAAAACTGTTTTTT. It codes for CSATSTTGSEKLFF.

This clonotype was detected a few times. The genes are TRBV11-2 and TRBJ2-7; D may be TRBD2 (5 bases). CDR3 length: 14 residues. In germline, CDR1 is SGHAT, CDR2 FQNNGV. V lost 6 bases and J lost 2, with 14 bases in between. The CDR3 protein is CASSIKWETYEQYF. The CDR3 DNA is TGTGCCAGCAGTATTAAGTGGGAGACCTACGAGCAGTACTTC.

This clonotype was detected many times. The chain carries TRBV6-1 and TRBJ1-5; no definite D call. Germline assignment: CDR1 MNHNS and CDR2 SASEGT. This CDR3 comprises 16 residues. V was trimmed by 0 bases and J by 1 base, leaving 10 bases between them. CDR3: CASSEAGGLSNQPQHF. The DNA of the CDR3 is TGTGCCAGCAGTGAAGCGGGCGGTCTGAGCAATCAGCCCCAGCATTTT.

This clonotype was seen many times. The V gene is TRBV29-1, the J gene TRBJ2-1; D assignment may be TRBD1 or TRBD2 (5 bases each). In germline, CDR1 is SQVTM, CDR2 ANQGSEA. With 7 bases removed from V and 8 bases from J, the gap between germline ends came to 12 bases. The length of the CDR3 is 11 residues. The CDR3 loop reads CSGDLGDEQFF. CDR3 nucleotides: TGCAGCGGGGATCTGGGGGATGAGCAGTTCTTC.

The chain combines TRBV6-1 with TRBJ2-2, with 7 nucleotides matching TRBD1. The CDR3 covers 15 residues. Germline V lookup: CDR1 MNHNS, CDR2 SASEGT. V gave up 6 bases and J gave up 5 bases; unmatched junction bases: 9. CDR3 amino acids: CASRPRGFGTGELFF. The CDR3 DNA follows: TGTGCCAGCAGGCCCAGGGGGTTCGGGACCGGGGAGCTGTTTTTT.

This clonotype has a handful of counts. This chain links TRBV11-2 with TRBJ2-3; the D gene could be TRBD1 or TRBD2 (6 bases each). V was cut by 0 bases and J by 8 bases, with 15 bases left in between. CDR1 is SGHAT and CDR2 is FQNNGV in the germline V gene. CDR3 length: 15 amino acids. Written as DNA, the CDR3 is TGTGCCAGCAGCTTAGATCGGGGGCCAAGGGGTACGCAGTATTTT. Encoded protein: CASSLDRGPRGTQYF.

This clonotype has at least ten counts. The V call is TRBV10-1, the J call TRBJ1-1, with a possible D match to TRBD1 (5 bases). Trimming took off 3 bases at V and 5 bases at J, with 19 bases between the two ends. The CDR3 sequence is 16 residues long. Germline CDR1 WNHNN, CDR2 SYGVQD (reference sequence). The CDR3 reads CASSDPPGEGGTEAFF. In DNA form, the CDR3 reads TGCGCCAGCAGTGACCCTCCGGGGGAGGGAGGGACTGAAGCTTTCTTT.

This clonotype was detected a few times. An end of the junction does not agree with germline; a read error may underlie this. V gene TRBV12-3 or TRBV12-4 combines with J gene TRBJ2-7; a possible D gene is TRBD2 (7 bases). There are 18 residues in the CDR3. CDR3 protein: CTSSFFGGGDHQFYEQYF. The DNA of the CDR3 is TGTACCAGCAGTTTCTTCGGAGGGGGGGATCACCAATTCTACGAGCAGTACTTC.

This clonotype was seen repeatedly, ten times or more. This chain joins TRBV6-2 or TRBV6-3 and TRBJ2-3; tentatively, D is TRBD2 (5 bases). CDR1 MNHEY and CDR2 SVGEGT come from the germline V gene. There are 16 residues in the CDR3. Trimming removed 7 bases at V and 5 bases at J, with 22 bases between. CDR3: CASTGSRPAGIDTQYF. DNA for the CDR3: TGTGCCAGCACTGGGTCCCGGCCCGCGGGTATAGATACGCAGTATTTT.

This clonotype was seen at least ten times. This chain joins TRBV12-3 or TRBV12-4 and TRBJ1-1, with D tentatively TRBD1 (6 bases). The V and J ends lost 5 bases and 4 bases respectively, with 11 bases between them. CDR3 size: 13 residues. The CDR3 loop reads CASSNTGPTEAFF. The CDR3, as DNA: TGTGCCAGCAGTAATACAGGGCCCACTGAAGCTTTCTTT.

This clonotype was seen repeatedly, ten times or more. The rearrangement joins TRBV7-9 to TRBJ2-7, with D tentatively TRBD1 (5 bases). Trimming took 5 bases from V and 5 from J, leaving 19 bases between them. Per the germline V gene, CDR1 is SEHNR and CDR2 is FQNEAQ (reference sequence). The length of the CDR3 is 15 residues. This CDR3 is CASSLRVSTPDEQYF. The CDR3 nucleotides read TGTGCCAGCAGCCTCAGGGTCAGTACCCCGGACGAGCAGTACTTC. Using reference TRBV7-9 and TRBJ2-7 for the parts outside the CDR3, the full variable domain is DTGVSQNPRHKITKRGQNVTFRCDPISEHNRLYWYRQTLGQGPEFLTYFQNEAQLEKSRLLSDRFSAERPKGSFSTLEIQRTEQGDSAMYLCASSLRVSTPDEQYFGPGTRLTVT.

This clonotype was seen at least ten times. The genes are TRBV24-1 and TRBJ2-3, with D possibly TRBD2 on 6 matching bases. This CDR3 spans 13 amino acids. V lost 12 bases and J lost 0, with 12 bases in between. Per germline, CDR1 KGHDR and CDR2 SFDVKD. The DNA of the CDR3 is TGTGCCGTCGGCGGGACGAGCACAGATACGCAGTATTTT. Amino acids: CAVGGTSTDTQYF.

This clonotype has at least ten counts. The CDR3 bases are TGTGCCAGCAGCCTCGGACTAGCGGGAGGTGATGATGAGCAGTTCTTC. Translation gives CASSLGLAGGDDEQFF. This chain joins TRBV12-3 or TRBV12-4 and TRBJ2-1, with 14 bases identical to TRBD2. V lost 6 bases and J lost 8; bases outside the gene matches: 9. This CDR3 is built from 16 residues.

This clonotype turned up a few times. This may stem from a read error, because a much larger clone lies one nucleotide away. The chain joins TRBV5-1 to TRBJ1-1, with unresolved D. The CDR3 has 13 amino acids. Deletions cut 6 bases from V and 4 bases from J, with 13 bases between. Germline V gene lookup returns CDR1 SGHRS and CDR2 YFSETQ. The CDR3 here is CASTNGVATEAFF. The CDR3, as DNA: TGCGCCAGCACCAACGGGGTTGCCACTGAAGCTTTCTTT.

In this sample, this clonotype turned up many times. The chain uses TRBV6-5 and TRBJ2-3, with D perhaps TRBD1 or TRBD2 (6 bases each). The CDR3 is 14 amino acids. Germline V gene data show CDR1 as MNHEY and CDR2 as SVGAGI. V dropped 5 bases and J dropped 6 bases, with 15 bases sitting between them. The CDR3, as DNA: TGTGCCAGCAGTCGGGGGCTCGACGAGGATACGCAGTATTTT. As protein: CASSRGLDEDTQYF.

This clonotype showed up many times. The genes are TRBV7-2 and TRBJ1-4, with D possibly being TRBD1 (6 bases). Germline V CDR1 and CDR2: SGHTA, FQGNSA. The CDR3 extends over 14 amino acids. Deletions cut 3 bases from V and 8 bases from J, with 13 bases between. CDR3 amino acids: CASSLEQGREKLFF. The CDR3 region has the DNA TGTGCCAGCAGCTTGGAACAGGGACGGGAAAAACTGTTTTTT.

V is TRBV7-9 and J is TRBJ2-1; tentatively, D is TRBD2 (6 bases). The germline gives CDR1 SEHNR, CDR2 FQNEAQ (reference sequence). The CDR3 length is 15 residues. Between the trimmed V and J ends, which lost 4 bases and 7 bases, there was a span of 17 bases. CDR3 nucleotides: TGTGCCAGCAGCTCGTCCGGGAGTGGAAGGAATGAGCAGTTCTTC. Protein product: CASSSSGSGRNEQFF.